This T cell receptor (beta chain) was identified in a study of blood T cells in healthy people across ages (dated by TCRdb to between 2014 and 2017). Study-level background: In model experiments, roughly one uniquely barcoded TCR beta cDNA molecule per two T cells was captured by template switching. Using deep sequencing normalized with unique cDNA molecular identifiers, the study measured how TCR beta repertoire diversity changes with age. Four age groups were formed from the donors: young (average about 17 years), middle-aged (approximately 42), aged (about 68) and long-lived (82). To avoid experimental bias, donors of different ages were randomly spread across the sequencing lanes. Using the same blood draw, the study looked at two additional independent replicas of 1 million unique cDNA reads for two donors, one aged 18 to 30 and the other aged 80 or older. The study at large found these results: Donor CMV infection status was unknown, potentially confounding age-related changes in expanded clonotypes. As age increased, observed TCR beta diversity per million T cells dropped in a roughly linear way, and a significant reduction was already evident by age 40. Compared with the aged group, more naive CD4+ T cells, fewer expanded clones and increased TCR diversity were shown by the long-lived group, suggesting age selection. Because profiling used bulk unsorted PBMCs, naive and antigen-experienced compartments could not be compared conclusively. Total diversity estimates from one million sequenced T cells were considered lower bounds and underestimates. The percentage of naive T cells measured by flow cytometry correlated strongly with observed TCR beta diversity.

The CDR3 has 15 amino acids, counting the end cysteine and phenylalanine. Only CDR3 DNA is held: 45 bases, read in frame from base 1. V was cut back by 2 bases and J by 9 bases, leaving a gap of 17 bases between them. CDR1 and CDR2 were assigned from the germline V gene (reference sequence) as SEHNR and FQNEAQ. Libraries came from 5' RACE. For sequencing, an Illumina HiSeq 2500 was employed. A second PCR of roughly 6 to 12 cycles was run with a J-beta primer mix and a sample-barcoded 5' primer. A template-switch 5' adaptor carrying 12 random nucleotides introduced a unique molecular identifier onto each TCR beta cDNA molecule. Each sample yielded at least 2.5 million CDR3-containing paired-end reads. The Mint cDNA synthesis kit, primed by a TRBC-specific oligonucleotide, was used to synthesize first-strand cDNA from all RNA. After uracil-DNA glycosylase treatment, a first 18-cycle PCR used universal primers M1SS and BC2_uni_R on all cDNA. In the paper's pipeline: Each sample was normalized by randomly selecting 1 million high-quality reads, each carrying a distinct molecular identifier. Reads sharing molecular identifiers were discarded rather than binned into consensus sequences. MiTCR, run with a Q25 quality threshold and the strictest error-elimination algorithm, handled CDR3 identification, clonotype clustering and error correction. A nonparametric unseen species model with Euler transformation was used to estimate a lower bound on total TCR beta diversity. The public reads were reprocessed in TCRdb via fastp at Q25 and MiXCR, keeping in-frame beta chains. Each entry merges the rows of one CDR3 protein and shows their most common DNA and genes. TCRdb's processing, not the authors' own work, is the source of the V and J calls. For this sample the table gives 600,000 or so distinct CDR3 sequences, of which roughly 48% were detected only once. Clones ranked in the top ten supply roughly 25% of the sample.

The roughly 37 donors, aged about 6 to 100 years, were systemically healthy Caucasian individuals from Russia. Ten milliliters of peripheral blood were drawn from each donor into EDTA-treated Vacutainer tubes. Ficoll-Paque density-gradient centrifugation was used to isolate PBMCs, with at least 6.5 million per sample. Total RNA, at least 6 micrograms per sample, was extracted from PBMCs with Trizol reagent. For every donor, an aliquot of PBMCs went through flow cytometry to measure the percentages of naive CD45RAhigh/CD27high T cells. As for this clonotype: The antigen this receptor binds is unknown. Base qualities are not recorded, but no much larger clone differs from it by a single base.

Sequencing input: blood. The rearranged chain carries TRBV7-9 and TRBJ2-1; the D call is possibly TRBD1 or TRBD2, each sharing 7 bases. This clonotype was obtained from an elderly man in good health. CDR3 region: CASSLQGGGFGEQFF. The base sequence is TGTGCCAGCAGCTTACAGGGGGGGGGCTTTGGTGAGCAGTTCTTC.